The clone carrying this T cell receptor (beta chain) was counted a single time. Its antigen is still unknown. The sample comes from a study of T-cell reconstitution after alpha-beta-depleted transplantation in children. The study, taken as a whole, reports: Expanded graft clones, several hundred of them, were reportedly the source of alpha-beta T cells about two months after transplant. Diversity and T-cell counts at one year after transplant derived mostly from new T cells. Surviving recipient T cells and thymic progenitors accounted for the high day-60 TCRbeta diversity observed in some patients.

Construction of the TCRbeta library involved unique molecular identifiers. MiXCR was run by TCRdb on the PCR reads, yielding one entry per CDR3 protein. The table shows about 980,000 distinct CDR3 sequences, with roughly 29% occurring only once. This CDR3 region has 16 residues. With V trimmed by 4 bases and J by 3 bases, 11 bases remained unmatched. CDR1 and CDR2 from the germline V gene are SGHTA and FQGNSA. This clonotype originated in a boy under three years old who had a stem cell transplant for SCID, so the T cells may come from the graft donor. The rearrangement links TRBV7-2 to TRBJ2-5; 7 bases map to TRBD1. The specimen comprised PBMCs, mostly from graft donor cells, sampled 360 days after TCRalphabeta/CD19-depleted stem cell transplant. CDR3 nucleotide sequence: TGTGCCAGCAGCTCTTCCGGGACAGTGAGTAAAGAGACCCAGTACTTC. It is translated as CASSSSGTVSKETQYF. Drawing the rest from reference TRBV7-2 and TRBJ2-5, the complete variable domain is GAGVSQSPSNKVTEKGKDVELRCDPISGHTALYWYRQSLGQGLEFLIYFQGNSAPDKSGLPSDRFSAERTGGSVSTLTIQRTQQEDSAVYLCASSSSGTVSKETQYFGPGTRLLVL.